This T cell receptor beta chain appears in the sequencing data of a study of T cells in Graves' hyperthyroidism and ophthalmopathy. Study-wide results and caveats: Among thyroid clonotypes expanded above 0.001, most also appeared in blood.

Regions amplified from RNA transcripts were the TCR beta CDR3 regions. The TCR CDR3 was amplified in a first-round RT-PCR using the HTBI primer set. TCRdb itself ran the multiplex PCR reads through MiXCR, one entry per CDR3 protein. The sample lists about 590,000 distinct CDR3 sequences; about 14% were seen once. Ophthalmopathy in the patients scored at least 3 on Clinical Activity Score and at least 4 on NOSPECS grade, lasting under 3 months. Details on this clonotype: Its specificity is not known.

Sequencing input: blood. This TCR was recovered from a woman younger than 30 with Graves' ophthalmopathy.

CDR3 nucleotide sequence: TGTGCCAGCGGCCCCGGGGCAGGGGGCTTTGGGGGATGGGGGCTCAATGAGCAGTTCTTC. Residues: CASGPGAGGFGGWGLNEQFF. The chain recombines TRBV11-2 with TRBJ2-1; 8 bases are a match to TRBD1. The CDR3 spans 20 residues. Germline CDR1 is SGHAT and CDR2 is FQNNGV. Trimming removed 8 bases from V and 6 bases from J; junction bases left unmatched: 27.